The 13 T cell receptor beta chains reported below all come from one sample, sequenced in a study of cytomegalovirus exposure and HLA in healthy donors. Use of 60 Vbeta and 13 Jbeta primers characterized the PCR. Some clones are missing from TCRdb's copy, which holds only in-frame ones; the method was immunoSEQ multiplex PCR. The repertoire includes some 80,000 clones, 10% of them detected once, and approximately 24% sits in the top ten. Sample: PBMCs. These receptors originate from a man in his 60s in good health and CMV-seropositive.

This clone occurred a few times. The J gene is TRBJ2-1, the V gene TRBV2; no clear D gene. Germline-derived CDR1 and CDR2 are SNHLY and FYNNEI. The CDR3 sequence is 13 residues long. Trimming stripped 7 bases from V and 1 base from J, with 8 bases between. The CDR3 DNA follows: TGTGCCAGCAAACTGTCATCCTACAATGAGCAGTTCTTC. Its protein is CASKLSSYNEQFF.

This clone was seen more than once but under ten times. This rearrangement joins TRBV5-8 to TRBJ2-2, with TRBD2 matching 9 bases. CDR3 length: 16 amino acids. The trim removed 0 bases at V and 4 bases at J, leaving 4 bases unmatched. Germline V lookup: CDR1 SGHTS, CDR2 YDEGEE. The CDR3, as DNA: TGTGCCAGCAGCTTGGGAGCGGGGGGCCTCACCGGGGAGCTGTTTTTT. Translated: CASSLGAGGLTGELFF.

J is TRBJ1-1 and V is TRBV11-2, with D possibly matching TRBD1 (5 bases). V dropped 3 bases and J dropped 5 bases, with 10 bases sitting between them. Germline loops: CDR1 SGHAT, CDR2 FQNNGV. This CDR3 region has 13 residues. The CDR3 region has the DNA TGTGCCAGCAGCTTTCGGCAGGGTACTGAAGCTTTCTTT. Its protein is CASSFRQGTEAFF.

The sample holds a few counts of this clone. V gene TRBV21-1 combines with J gene TRBJ2-7; the table's D call TRBD1 went unverified against the DNA. TRBV21-1 is assigned pseudogene status. This CDR3 contains 17 residues. The CDR3 sequence: CASSKEKDSAVSYEQYF. The DNA of the CDR3 is TGTGCCAGCAGCAAAGAGAAAGACAGCGCCGTCTCCTACGAGCAGTACTTC.

There are a few counts of this clone. V and J are TRBV20-1 and TRBJ2-1; 8 nucleotides line up with TRBD1. J gave up 16 bases and V 1 base, and 6 bases lay outside the gene matches. The CDR3 covers 11 residues. Germline assignment: CDR1 DFQATT and CDR2 SNEGSKA (reference sequence). This CDR3 reads CSARVHRGSFF. The CDR3 nucleotides read TGCAGTGCTAGAGTTCACAGGGGGAGTTTCTTC.

Details on this clone: This specimen includes other DNA sequences encoding the same CDR3. The genes are TRBV5-1 and TRBJ1-4; 8 bases match TRBD1. J gave up 4 bases and V 4 bases, and 3 bases lay outside the gene matches. Germline lookup yields CDR1 SGHRS and CDR2 YFSETQ. This CDR3 is built from 14 residues. The CDR3 nucleotides read TGCGCCAGCAGCAGAGGACAGGGTAATGAAAAACTGTTTTTT. It translates to CASSRGQGNEKLFF.

The table lists this clone with many counts. The genes are TRBV7-3 and TRBJ2-3; TRBD2 is a possible D gene (6 bases). The CDR3 is made up of 13 amino acids. CDR1 and CDR2 from the germline V gene are SGHTA and FQGTGA. V dropped 3 bases and J dropped 4 bases, with 8 bases sitting between them. CDR3 bases: TGTGCCAGCAGCTTTTCGGGGGCAGATACGCAGTATTTT. Its translation is CASSFSGADTQYF.

This clone has only a few counts. The chain is built from TRBV9 and TRBJ2-2, with 13 bases lining up with TRBD2. J was trimmed by 5 bases and V by 4 bases; bases with no gene match: 5. Germline V gene lookup returns CDR1 SGDLS and CDR2 YYNGEE. The CDR3 length is 16 residues. The chain's CDR3 is CASSTRLAGGTGELFF. The CDR3 DNA is TGTGCCAGCAGCACACGACTAGCGGGGGGAACCGGGGAGCTGTTTTTT. Using reference TRBV9 and TRBJ2-2 for the parts outside the CDR3, the full variable domain is DSGVTQTPKHLITATGQRVTLRCSPRSGDLSVYWYQQSLDQGLQFLIQYYNGEERAKGNILERFSAQQFPDLHSELNLSSLELGDSALYFCASSTRLAGGTGELFFGEGSRLTVL.

This clone has a count of ten or more. The chain joins TRBV4-1 to TRBJ2-2, with D unresolved. Germline V gene lookup returns CDR1 MGHRA and CDR2 YSYEKL. Deletions cut 1 base from V and 0 bases from J, with 18 bases between. The CDR3 has 19 amino acids. The CDR3 spells CASSQGVWRRQANTGELFF. CDR3 DNA: TGCGCCAGCAGCCAAGGGGTTTGGCGTCGGCAGGCGAACACCGGGGAGCTGTTTTTT.

In its sample, this clone was seen a few times. The chain combines TRBV29-1 with TRBJ1-1; 7 nucleotides line up with TRBD1. V dropped 5 bases and J dropped 1; count of bases not matched to a gene: 7. In germline, CDR1 is SQVTM, CDR2 ANQGSEA. This CDR3 spans 14 amino acids. In DNA form, the CDR3 reads TGCAGCGTTTCAGAAGGGGGCGGGAACACTGAAGCTTTCTTT. Translation gives CSVSEGGGNTEAFF.

This clone has a handful of counts. The genes are TRBV28 and TRBJ2-3; 9 bases are shared with TRBD2. Germline CDR1 is MDHEN and CDR2 is SYDVKM. This CDR3 is built from 15 residues. V shed 8 bases, J shed 0 bases, and the junction held 6 bases outside the gene matches. The CDR3 is CASVLSGGSTDTQYF. The CDR3 region has the DNA TGTGCCAGCGTCCTTAGCGGGGGAAGCACAGATACGCAGTATTTT.

J is TRBJ1-2 and V is TRBV15, with 7 positions matching TRBD1. V was clipped by 0 bases and J by 10 bases; unmatched bases: 8. Looked up from germline, CDR1 is LNHNV and CDR2 is YYDKDF (reference sequence). The CDR3 length is 14 residues. The CDR3 sequence: CATSRDTTGVFYTF. DNA of the CDR3: TGTGCCACCAGCAGAGATACTACAGGGGTATTCTACACCTTC.

This clone was observed a few times. The gene calls are TRBV6-5 and TRBJ2-7, with TRBD1 matching 8 bases. Unmatched junction bases numbered 3, after V lost 2 bases and J lost 3 bases. Germline V lookup: CDR1 MNHEY, CDR2 SVGAGI. The CDR3 covers 14 residues. The DNA of the CDR3 is TGTGCCAGCAGTTACCGGACAGGGAGCTACGAGCAGTACTTC. This codes for CASSYRTGSYEQYF.